This T cell receptor (beta chain) was sequenced in a study of technical replicates of blood from a handful of donors. V was pared by 5 bases and J by 4 bases, with 17 bases of the junction left unmatched. This CDR3 comprises 18 residues. Germline lookup yields CDR1 SNHLY and CDR2 FYNNEI. The data were produced by immunoSEQ multiplex PCR, yet TCRdb's version contains in-frame clones alone and is incomplete. The data contain about 70,000 clones, approximately 96% of them singletons. V and J are TRBV2 and TRBJ1-2; 9 nucleotides align to TRBD1. The sequence was obtained from a human donor in good health. The sample consisted of T cells isolated from PBMCs. In DNA, the CDR3 is TGTGCCAGCAGTACCCCGGCGCTGGGACAGGGAGAGATCTATGGCTACACCTTC. This codes for CASSTPALGQGEIYGYTF. Filled out from reference TRBV2 and TRBJ1-2, the complete variable domain reads EPEVTQTPSHQVTQMGQEVILRCVPISNHLYFYWYRQILGQKVEFLVSFYNNEISEKSEIFDDQFSVERPDGSNFTLKIRSTKLEDSAMYFCASSTPALGQGEIYGYTFGSGTRLTVV.